Below, 14 T cell receptor beta chains from the same sample are listed, as sequenced in a study of tissue T cells after allogeneic stem cell transplantation. Specified time point: mouse harvest day 14 after allogeneic transplant. The graft held 10^6 splenic CD5+ T cells and 10^7 T-cell-depleted bone marrow cells. Here immunoSEQ multiplex PCR was the method, and the copy in TCRdb shows in-frame clones only, minus some. The sample records roughly 1,400 clones, about half being singletons. Input material: spleen. All receptors derive from a female BALB/c mouse given C57BL/6 T cells with graft-versus-host disease after an allogeneic hematopoietic cell transplant.

For this clone: Germline and genes: mouse. The read ends 1 residue shy of where the CDR3 ends; the end is completed using the germline J gene. V gene TRBV26 combines with J gene TRBJ1-3; D remains unclear. The germline gives CDR1 KGHPV, CDR2 FQNQEV (reference sequence). This CDR3 is built from 14 residues. V lost 4 bases and J 0 bases, leaving 7 bases between the germline ends. The CDR3 sequence is CASSRQNSGNTLYF. Partial CDR3 DNA: TGTGCCAGCAGTCGACAAAATTCTGGAAATACGCTCTAT.

A note on this clone: All gene names here are mouse names. The CDR3 end lies 1 residue beyond the end of the read and is filled in from the germline J gene. The J gene is TRBJ2-7, the V gene TRBV31; TRBD1 or TRBD2 may be the D gene (5 bases each). This CDR3 has 13 amino acids. Per germline, CDR1 GKSSPN and CDR2 SITVG. Between the trimmed V and J ends, which lost 1 base and 0 bases, there was a span of 7 bases. The sequenced CDR3 bases are TGTGCCTGGAGTCGGGACCTCTCCTATGAACAGTAC. Amino acid sequence: CAWSRDLSYEQY. In full, the CDR3 is CAWSRDLSYEQYF.

In this sample, this clone is medium-sized. The germline and genes are mouse ones. The sequenced fragment ends 1 residue before the CDR3 boundary, so the rest is inferred from the germline J gene. The chain employs TRBV26 and TRBJ2-7; 8 bases fit TRBD2. Germline-derived CDR1 and CDR2 are KGHPV and FQNQEV (reference sequence). The CDR3 length is 14 residues. Unmatched junction bases numbered 5, after V lost 0 bases and J lost 7 bases. The CDR3 bases that were read are TGTGCCAGCAGTCTGTCACGGGGGGGCGTAGAACAGTAC. It specifies CASSLSRGGVEQY. In full, the CDR3 reads CASSLSRGGVEQYF.

By sample fraction, this clone is medium-sized. These gene names are mouse names. The part of the CDR3 DNA that was read is TGTGCTAGCAGTTTTGCCGGGTATGAACAGTAC. It codes for CASSFAGYEQY. The entire CDR3 protein reads CASSFAGYEQYF. This chain connects TRBV29 to TRBJ2-7; D call uncertain. The read comes to an end 1 residue before the CDR3 does, leaving the germline J gene to fill in the end. Trimming removed 3 bases at V and 4 bases at J, with 7 bases between. Germline lookup yields CDR1 MSHET and CDR2 SYDVDS. CDR3 length: 12 residues.

This clone turned up a few times. The gene names here belong to mouse. The observed sequence ends 1 residue before the CDR3 terminus, with the missing tail filled in from the germline J gene. The chain carries TRBV29 and TRBJ2-7, with 14 bases aligning to TRBD2. The CDR3 spans 14 residues. J was trimmed by 7 bases and V by 6 bases; bases with no gene match: 5. Germline V gives CDR1 MSHET, CDR2 SYDVDS. CDR3 protein: CASRAGLGGREQYF. The CDR3 DNA, read in part, is TGTGCTAGCAGAGCGGGACTGGGGGGGCGAGAACAGTAC.

Note on this clone: Gene names are mouse gene names. Read data end 1 residue before the CDR3 end; the end is taken from the germline J gene. The chain couples TRBV16 to TRBJ2-4; D is unclear. The V gene lost 0 bases and the J gene lost 0 bases, with 7 bases spanning the gap. Germline loops: CDR1 SGHSA, CDR2 FRNQAP. This CDR3 contains 15 residues. The DNA read from the CDR3 is TGTGCAAGCAGCTTAGATCCGGGTAGTCAAAACACCTTGTAC. Translation: CASSLDPGSQNTLY. The whole CDR3 protein is CASSLDPGSQNTLYF.

Remarks on this clone: The gene names here belong to mouse. The observed sequence ends 1 residue before the CDR3 terminus, with the missing tail filled in from the germline J gene. The J gene is TRBJ2-2, the V gene TRBV13-1; no clear D. V gave up 3 bases and J gave up 0 bases, with 0 bases separating them. Germline V gene sequence: CDR1 NSHNY, CDR2 SYGAGN. This CDR3 contains 12 residues. The CDR3 protein is CASSANTGQLYF. CDR3 DNA, as far as it was read: TGTGCCAGCAGTGCAAACACCGGGCAGCTCTAC.

Within the sample, this clone is large (0.1 to 1%). Gene names follow the mouse nomenclature. The CDR3 end falls 1 residue outside the read, so it is completed with the germline J gene. The chain links TRBV13-1 to TRBJ1-3; 8 nucleotides agree with TRBD1. J was trimmed by 4 bases and V by 3 bases; bases with no gene match: 3. This CDR3 contains 14 residues. Germline V gives CDR1 NSHNY, CDR2 SYGAGN. Incomplete CDR3 DNA: TGTGCCAGCAGTGGGACAGGGATCGGAAATACGCTCTAT. As protein: CASSGTGIGNTLY. The whole CDR3 region reads CASSGTGIGNTLYF.

A single count supports this clone. Gene names and germline match the mouse. The read terminates 1 residue ahead of where the CDR3 ends, so the germline J gene completes it. The chain combines TRBV1 with TRBJ1-1; 9 positions agree with TRBD1. V gave up 4 bases and J gave up 5 bases; unmatched junction bases: 8. CDR1 is NSQYPW and CDR2 is LRSPGD in the germline V gene (reference sequence). The CDR3 length is 15 residues. The CDR3 reads CTCSVPGQGETEVFF. CDR3 bases read: TGCACCTGCAGTGTCCCGGGACAGGGTGAAACAGAAGTCTTC.

On this clone itself: The listed genes are named as in mouse. Sequencing ends 1 residue short of the CDR3 end; the germline J gene provides the rest. V and J are TRBV2 and TRBJ2-4, with D maybe TRBD2 (6 bases). CDR1 and CDR2 from the germline V gene are LGHNA and YSYQKL. The CDR3 is 15 residues long. V was trimmed by 0 bases and J by 0 bases, leaving 7 bases between them. The sequenced part of the CDR3 DNA is TGTGCCAGCAGCCAAGAGGGGGGAAGTCAAAACACCTTGTAC. This gives the protein CASSQEGGSQNTLY. The entire CDR3 reads CASSQEGGSQNTLYF.

Notes on this clone: Gene names refer to mouse genes. Coverage ceases 1 residue before the CDR3 finishes, and the germline J gene fills in the end. The gene calls are TRBV26 and TRBJ2-2; possibly TRBD1 or TRBD2 for D (5 bases each). The V gene's germline CDR1 is KGHPV and CDR2 FQNQEV (reference sequence). The CDR3 covers 15 residues. Trimming pared 0 bases from V and 4 bases from J, leaving 9 bases between. CDR3 DNA (partial): TGTGCCAGCAGTCTGTCAGGGACCGGCACCGGGCAGCTCTAC. This translates into CASSLSGTGTGQLY. From start to end, the CDR3 is CASSLSGTGTGQLYF.

In its sample, this clone ranks as large (0.1 to 1%). These gene names are mouse names. The read is 1 residue too short to cover the CDR3 end, so that end is filled in from the germline J gene. This sequence joins TRBV26 and TRBJ2-2; D is uncertain. The length of the CDR3 is 12 residues. Germline V gives CDR1 KGHPV, CDR2 FQNQEV (reference sequence). V was trimmed by 4 bases and J by 1 base, leaving 1 base between them. The CDR3: CASSQNTGQLYF. The sequenced CDR3 bases are TGTGCCAGCAGTCAAAACACCGGGCAGCTCTAC.

To note about this clone: Gene names and germline refer to mouse. The read ends 1 residue early relative to the CDR3; the germline J gene fills the gap. The J gene is TRBJ2-3, the V gene TRBV5; a possible D gene is TRBD1 (5 bases). Germline loops: CDR1 LGHNA, CDR2 YNLKQL (reference sequence). The V and J ends lost 0 bases and 0 bases respectively, with 10 bases between them. CDR3 length: 16 residues. The CDR3 DNA, read in part, is TGTGCCAGCAGCCAAGAGGGGAGGGGTAGTGCAGAAACGCTGTAT. It specifies CASSQEGRGSAETLY. The whole CDR3 sequence reads CASSQEGRGSAETLYF.

This clone was recorded a few times. The germline and genes are mouse ones. The read terminates 1 residue before the CDR3 end, so the remaining end is supplied by the germline J gene. The chain recombines TRBV19 with TRBJ1-4; D remains ambiguous. Germline loops: CDR1 FNHDT, CDR2 SITEND (reference sequence). Trimming removed 5 bases at V and 3 bases at J, with 8 bases between. CDR3 length: 13 amino acids. The sequenced part of the CDR3 DNA is TGTGCCAGCAGGGGAGGGACCAACGAAAGATTATTT. As protein: CASRGGTNERLF. The whole CDR3 sequence reads CASRGGTNERLFF.